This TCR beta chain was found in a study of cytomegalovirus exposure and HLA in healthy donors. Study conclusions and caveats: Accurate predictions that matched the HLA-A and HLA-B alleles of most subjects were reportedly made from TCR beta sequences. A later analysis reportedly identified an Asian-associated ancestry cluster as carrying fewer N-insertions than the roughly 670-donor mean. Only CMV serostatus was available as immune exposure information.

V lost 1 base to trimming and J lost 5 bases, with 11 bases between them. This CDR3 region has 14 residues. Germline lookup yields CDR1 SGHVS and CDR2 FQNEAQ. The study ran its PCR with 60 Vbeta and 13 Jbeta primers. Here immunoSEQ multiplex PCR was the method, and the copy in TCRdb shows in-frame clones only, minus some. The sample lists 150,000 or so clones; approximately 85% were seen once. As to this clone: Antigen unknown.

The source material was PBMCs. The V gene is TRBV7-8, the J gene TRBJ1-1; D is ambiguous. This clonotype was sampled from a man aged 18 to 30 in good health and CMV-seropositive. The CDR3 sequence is CASSLVGAFTEAFF. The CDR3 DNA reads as TGTGCCAGCAGCTTAGTGGGCGCGTTTACTGAAGCTTTCTTT.